The T cell receptor (beta chain) described here comes from a study of control samples from healthy donors and cancer patients. Assay: immunoSEQ multiplex PCR; the TCRdb copy retains only in-frame clones and omits some. The repertoire includes approximately 100,000 clones, approximately 90% of them detected once, and about 7.8% sits in the top ten. CDR1 is SGHRS and CDR2 is YFSETQ in the germline V gene. The CDR3 spans 16 residues. V lost 4 bases to trimming and J lost 6 bases, with 21 bases between them. The V call is TRBV5-1, the J call TRBJ2-3; D might be TRBD1 (7 bases). The sequence came from a man aged 25-40 years in good health. The specimen was blood. As DNA, the CDR3 is TGCGCCAGCAGCAAATCCCGACAGGGAGGTTTGGATACGCAGTATTTT. Translating it yields CASSKSRQGGLDTQYF.